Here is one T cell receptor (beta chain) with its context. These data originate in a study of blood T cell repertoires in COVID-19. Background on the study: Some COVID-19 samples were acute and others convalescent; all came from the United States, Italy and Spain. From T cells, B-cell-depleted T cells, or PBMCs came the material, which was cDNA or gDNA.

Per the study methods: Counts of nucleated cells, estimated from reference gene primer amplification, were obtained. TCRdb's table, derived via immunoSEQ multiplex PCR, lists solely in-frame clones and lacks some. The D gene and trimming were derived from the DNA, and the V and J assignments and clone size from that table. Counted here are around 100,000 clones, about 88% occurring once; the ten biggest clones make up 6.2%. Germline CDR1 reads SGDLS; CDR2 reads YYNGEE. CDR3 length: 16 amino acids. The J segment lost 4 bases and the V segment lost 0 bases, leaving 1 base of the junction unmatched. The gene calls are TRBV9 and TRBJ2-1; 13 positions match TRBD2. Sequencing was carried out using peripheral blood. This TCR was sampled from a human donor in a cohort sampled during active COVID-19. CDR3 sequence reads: CASSVAGLAGYNEQFF. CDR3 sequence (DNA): TGTGCCAGCAGCGTAGCGGGACTAGCGGGATACAATGAGCAGTTCTTC.